This TCR beta chain came from a study of cytomegalovirus exposure and HLA in healthy donors. The CDR3 is made up of 14 amino acids. Germline V CDR1 and CDR2: MNHNY, SVGAGI (reference sequence). V lost 5 bases and J 3 bases, leaving 14 bases between the germline ends. The table came from immunoSEQ multiplex PCR; TCRdb's copy has only in-frame clones and leaves some out. The sample lists 200,000 to 250,000 clones, roughly 84% occurring once. Specimen: PBMCs. The chain recombines TRBV6-6 with TRBJ2-7; D is possibly TRBD1 (5 bases). This sequence was found in a woman younger than 35 in good health and CMV-seropositive. For the CDR3, the DNA is TGTGCCAGCAGTATTACCGACAGCCACTACGAGCAGTACTTC. The encoded protein is CASSITDSHYEQYF.